Following are 26 T cell receptor beta chains from one sample sequenced in a study of OX40 agonist ivuxolimab in advanced cancers. Assay used: immunoSEQ multiplex PCR; TCRdb lists only in-frame clones, some missing. The sample has roughly 80,000 clones, roughly 93% seen once. The sequenced sample was CD4+ or CD8+ T cells sorted from blood, obtained in a trial of the OX40 agonist ivuxolimab. These receptors all come from an adult with an advanced solid tumor such as melanoma, head and neck, liver or kidney cancer.

The rearrangement uses TRBV10-3 and TRBJ2-7; D is possibly TRBD1 (6 bases). Per germline, CDR1 ENHRY and CDR2 SYGVKD. The CDR3 spans 15 residues. The V gene lost 0 bases and the J gene lost 3 bases, with 12 bases spanning the gap. For the CDR3, the DNA is TGTGCCATCAGTGAGTCTGAGGGACATATCTACGAGCAGTACTTC. It specifies CAISESEGHIYEQYF.

The chain couples TRBV15 to TRBJ2-4, with TRBD1 matching 10 bases. Unmatched junction bases numbered 5, after V lost 0 bases and J lost 9 bases. The CDR3 totals 15 residues. Germline V gives CDR1 LNHNV, CDR2 YYDKDF (reference sequence). CDR3 nucleotide sequence: TGTGCCACCAGCAGAGATCCGGGACAGGGGCGCATTCAGTACTTC. Amino acids: CATSRDPGQGRIQYF.

The chain carries TRBV13 and TRBJ2-3, with D tentatively TRBD2 (5 bases). The germline CDR1 and CDR2 sequences are PRHDT and FYEKMQ (reference sequence). V was clipped by 5 bases and J by 7 bases, with 13 bases between them. CDR3 size: 13 residues. In DNA form, the CDR3 reads TGTGCCAGCAGCGCAAATAGCGAATATACGCAGTATTTT. Its translation: CASSANSEYTQYF.

The V call is TRBV7-8, the J call TRBJ1-1; 11 bases are shared with TRBD1. V lost 1 base to trimming and J lost 2 bases; unmatched junction nucleotides: 3. The CDR3 is made up of 16 amino acids. Germline V gives CDR1 SGHVS, CDR2 FQNEAQ. The CDR3 bases are TGTGCCAGCAGCTTAGGGACAGGGGGCATCAACACTGAAGCTTTCTTT. As protein: CASSLGTGGINTEAFF.

V gene TRBV27 combines with J gene TRBJ1-6; D ambiguous. Germline loops: CDR1 MNHEY, CDR2 SMNVEV (reference sequence). Between the trimmed V and J ends, which lost 3 bases and 0 bases, there was a span of 9 bases. CDR3 length: 16 amino acids. CDR3 in DNA: TGTGCCAGCAGTTTGGGCAGGAGCTCCTATAATTCACCCCTCCACTTT. Translating gives CASSLGRSSYNSPLHF.

The V call is TRBV15, the J call TRBJ2-1, with D uncertain. Per the germline V gene, CDR1 is LNHNV and CDR2 is YYDKDF (reference sequence). The V end lost 0 bases, the J end lost 5 bases, and 5 bases lay between the germline ends. This CDR3 has 13 residues. The CDR3 coding sequence is TGTGCCACCAGCAGAGATGTGAACAATGAGCAGTTCTTC. Translation: CATSRDVNNEQFF. Full variable domain (rest looked up from reference TRBV15 and TRBJ2-1): DAMVIQNPRYQVTQFGKPVTLSCSQTLNHNVMYWYQQKSSQAPKLLFHYYDKDFNNEADTPDNFQSRRPNTSFCFLDIRSPGLGDTAMYLCATSRDVNNEQFFGPGTRLTVL.

The genes are TRBV5-6 and TRBJ2-5; no firm D call. Deletions cut 4 bases from V and 3 bases from J, with 10 bases between. This CDR3 comprises 13 residues. Germline V gene sequence: CDR1 SGHDT, CDR2 YYEEEE. The CDR3 nucleotides are TGTGCCAGCAGCGCAGTCAGAAAAGAGACCCAGTACTTC. Translating gives CASSAVRKETQYF.

This clone was detected only once. At one end the junction does not follow the germline gene, possibly because of a read error. The CDR3 DNA follows: TGTGCCAGCAGCTTAGGAGAGACCGGGACTCAGGCACATTTT. Encoded protein: CASSLGETGTQAHF. The J gene is TRBJ2-3, the V gene TRBV13, with D perhaps TRBD2 (6 bases). CDR3 length equals 14 residues. Germline CDR1 reads PRHDT; CDR2 reads FYEKMQ (reference sequence).

This chain uses TRBV9 with TRBJ1-3, with D possibly being TRBD1 (5 bases). V lost 1 base and J 2 bases, leaving 7 bases between the germline ends. The V gene's germline CDR1 is SGDLS and CDR2 YYNGEE. The CDR3 has 14 residues. The chain's CDR3 is CASSVRGPGNTIYF. CDR3 nucleotides: TGTGCCAGCAGCGTACGGGGACCTGGAAACACCATATATTTT. Full variable domain (missing parts from reference TRBV9 and TRBJ1-3): DSGVTQTPKHLITATGQRVTLRCSPRSGDLSVYWYQQSLDQGLQFLIQYYNGEERAKGNILERFSAQQFPDLHSELNLSSLELGDSALYFCASSVRGPGNTIYFGEGSWLTVV.

The DNA of the CDR3 is TGTGCCAGCAGTTTAGGGGCGGGGGAACCCCAGCATTTT. This translates into CASSLGAGEPQHF. The J gene is TRBJ1-5, the V gene TRBV27, with D possibly TRBD1 on 5 matching bases. This CDR3 region has 13 residues. Trimming cost V 2 bases and J 10 bases, with 12 bases left between them. Germline V gene lookup returns CDR1 MNHEY and CDR2 SMNVEV (reference sequence).

The rearrangement links TRBV30 to TRBJ1-1; TRBD1 aligns across 7 bases. V shed 4 bases, J shed 4 bases, and the junction held 3 bases outside the gene matches. Germline V gives CDR1 GTSNPN, CDR2 SVGIG (reference sequence). This CDR3 is built from 12 residues. CDR3 in amino acids: CAWTAGGTEAFF. CDR3 bases: TGTGCCTGGACCGCAGGGGGCACTGAAGCTTTCTTT.

This chain joins TRBV9 and TRBJ2-3; 11 bases align to TRBD1. CDR3 length: 15 residues. Germline CDR1 is SGDLS and CDR2 is YYNGEE. Germline trimming cut 6 bases from V and 4 bases from J; bases unmatched to any gene: 7. The DNA of the CDR3 is TGTGCCAGCACCTGGACAGGGGGCGCGGCAGATACGCAGTATTTT. It is translated as CASTWTGGAADTQYF.

This clone was picked up one time. This chain connects TRBV7-9 to TRBJ2-2; D not resolved. The CDR3 loop spans 12 amino acids. The germline gives CDR1 SEHNR, CDR2 FQNEAQ (reference sequence). The germline V and J ends were trimmed by 2 bases and 6 bases, with 4 bases remaining between them. This CDR3 reads CASSLKPGELFF. CDR3 DNA sequence: TGTGCCAGCAGCTTAAAACCCGGGGAGCTGTTTTTT.

V and J are TRBV2 and TRBJ2-3, with D perhaps matching TRBD2 (6 bases). The CDR3 length is 17 residues. From germline, CDR1 is SNHLY and CDR2 FYNNEI. Deletions cut 6 bases from V and 0 bases from J, with 19 bases between. CDR3 loop: CASSWEAPFSSTDTQYF. The CDR3 bases are TGTGCCAGCAGCTGGGAGGCTCCGTTTTCTAGCACAGATACGCAGTATTTT.

This chain connects TRBV9 to TRBJ2-2; D is perhaps TRBD2 (8 bases). The CDR3 contains 16 residues. With 4 bases removed from V and 3 bases from J, the gap between germline ends came to 16 bases. Germline V gene sequence: CDR1 SGDLS, CDR2 YYNGEE. Here the CDR3 reads CASSPPGGGHTGELFF. Written as DNA, the CDR3 is TGTGCCAGCAGCCCCCCGGGAGGGGGCCACACCGGGGAGCTGTTTTTT.

The rearrangement links TRBV9 to TRBJ1-1; D gene uncertain. From germline, CDR1 is SGDLS and CDR2 YYNGEE. Trimming took 3 bases from V and 0 from J, leaving 6 bases between them. CDR3 length: 13 amino acids. The CDR3 nucleotides read TGTGCCAGCAGCGGTCCTGTGAACACTGAAGCTTTCTTT. Amino acids: CASSGPVNTEAFF.

This rearrangement joins TRBV4-3 to TRBJ2-7; 8 positions match TRBD2. The CDR3 length is 15 residues. With V trimmed by 0 bases and J by 1 base, 2 bases remained unmatched. CDR1 LGHNA and CDR2 YSLEER come from the germline V gene. The CDR3 spells CASSQDVAGSYEQYF. The CDR3 nucleotides read TGCGCCAGCAGCCAAGATGTAGCGGGGTCCTACGAGCAGTACTTC.

This clone is medium-sized in the sample. V gene TRBV14 combines with J gene TRBJ1-2; D uncertain. Germline V CDR1 and CDR2: SGHDN, FVKESK. V gave up 1 base and J gave up 7 bases, with 10 bases separating them. The CDR3 is 13 amino acids. CDR3 DNA sequence: TGTGCCAGCAGCCAAGTGGGGAGAGGTGGCTACACCTTC. As protein: CASSQVGRGGYTF.

The chain employs TRBV4-1 and TRBJ2-1, with 7 positions matching TRBD2. V was clipped by 1 base and J by 3 bases; unmatched bases: 18. The CDR3 consists of 20 residues. Germline V CDR1 and CDR2: MGHRA, YSYEKL. The CDR3, as DNA: TGCGCCAGCAGCCAAGTTCTGCGGGAGATGGGGAGGGCCAACTACAATGAGCAGTTCTTC. This gives the protein CASSQVLREMGRANYNEQFF.

The chain has TRBV5-6 and TRBJ1-1; unclear D gene. Trimming took 3 bases from V and 1 from J, leaving 10 bases between them. The germline V gene has CDR1 SGHDT and CDR2 YYEEEE. The CDR3 extends over 14 amino acids. CDR3 sequence reads: CASSYGPGNTEAFF. In DNA, the CDR3 is TGTGCCAGCAGCTATGGACCGGGGAACACTGAAGCTTTCTTT.

The rearrangement links TRBV11-3 to TRBJ2-3, with D possibly TRBD1 on 5 matching bases. The CDR3 runs to 13 residues. V dropped 5 bases and J dropped 3 bases, with 9 bases sitting between them. CDR1 is SGHNT, CDR2 YENEEA, per germline. The CDR3 reads CASSGAGTDTQYF. DNA of the CDR3: TGTGCCAGCAGCGGGGCTGGTACAGATACGCAGTATTTT. Variable domain in full (rest from reference TRBV11-3 and TRBJ2-3): EAGVVQSPRYKIIEKKQPVAFWCNPISGHNTLYWYLQNLGQGPELLIRYENEEAVDDSQLPKDRFSAERLKGVDSTLKIQPAELGDSAVYLCASSGAGTDTQYFGPGTRLTVL.

V is TRBV19 and J is TRBJ2-7, with D tentatively TRBD1 or TRBD2 (6 bases each). Germline-derived CDR1 and CDR2 are LNHDA and SQIVND (reference sequence). V lost 5 bases and J 2 bases, leaving 13 bases between the germline ends. The CDR3 runs to 14 residues. The CDR3: CASSFRGRTYEQYF. DNA for the CDR3: TGTGCCAGTAGTTTCCGGGGGCGAACCTACGAGCAGTACTTC.

The V and J genes are TRBV13 and TRBJ2-1; D remains unclear. Germline CDR1 and CDR2: PRHDT and FYEKMQ (reference sequence). There are 13 residues in the CDR3. V lost 0 bases and J lost 0, with 0 bases in between. The CDR3 region is CASSLGSYNEQFF. The CDR3 coding sequence is TGTGCCAGCAGCTTAGGCTCCTACAATGAGCAGTTCTTC.

This chain uses TRBV7-3 with TRBJ1-2, with D maybe TRBD1 (6 bases). Trimming removed 4 bases from V and 2 bases from J, with 8 bases in between. This CDR3 has 13 residues. Germline V lookup: CDR1 SGHTA, CDR2 FQGTGA. In nucleotides, the CDR3 is TGTGCCAGCAGCTCGGACAGCAACTATGGCTACACCTTC. It codes for CASSSDSNYGYTF.

The chain links TRBV5-6 to TRBJ2-7; D unclear. The CDR3 is made up of 12 amino acids. The V end was cut by 3 bases, the J end by 2 bases, with 6 bases between. In germline, CDR1 is SGHDT, CDR2 YYEEEE. The CDR3 DNA sequence: TGTGCCAGCAGCTCTTACACCTACGAGCAGTACTTC. This translates into CASSSYTYEQYF.

This chain connects TRBV7-2 to TRBJ2-1; the match to TRBD2 covers 13 bases. Germline loops: CDR1 SGHTA, CDR2 FQGNSA. This CDR3 is 17 amino acids long. The V gene end was trimmed by 5 bases and the J gene end by 9 bases; junction bases not matched to a gene: 13. CDR3 nucleotide sequence: TGTGCCAGCAGCCTGGGGACTAGCGGGAACAAACGAGGTGAGCAGTTCTTC. This translates into CASSLGTSGNKRGEQFF.